The rows below give T cell receptor beta chains drawn from one sample of a study of STAT5B mutations in CD4+ large granular lymphocyte leukemia. Only in-frame clones appear in the TCRdb table, and some are missing; sequencing was by immunoSEQ multiplex PCR. The table lists about 18,000 clones, roughly 83% of them singletons. Sequenced material: CD4+ T cells from blood buffy coats. The receptor set was obtained from a human donor in good health. Each CDR3 is given with its conserved first and last residue. Each record gives: J gene, V gene, clone size, CDR3 protein. Part of the rows lack a size; the others show once, few, many or a class for expanded clones.

j_gene: TRBJ1-2
v_gene: TRBV6-5
abundance: NA
CDR3aa: CASSRGGGDYGYTF

j_gene: TRBJ2-6
v_gene: TRBV7-6
abundance: once
CDR3aa: CASSLSSSGANVLTF

j_gene: TRBJ1-5
v_gene: TRBV30
abundance: NA
CDR3aa: CAWSSDGLNQPQHF

j_gene: TRBJ2-7
v_gene: TRBV4-1
abundance: NA
CDR3aa: CASSVTGVTYEQYF

j_gene: TRBJ2-6
v_gene: TRBV5-4
abundance: NA
CDR3aa: CASSLGQGERAGANVLTF

j_gene: TRBJ2-7
v_gene: TRBV18
abundance: NA
CDR3aa: CASSPDGAEQYF

j_gene: TRBJ2-2
v_gene: TRBV5-1
abundance: NA
CDR3aa: CASTRNLAPIANTGELFF

j_gene: TRBJ1-5
v_gene: TRBV29-1
abundance: NA
CDR3aa: CSAAGSNQPQHF

j_gene: TRBJ2-5
v_gene: TRBV6-5
abundance: NA
CDR3aa: CASSGGLVGSQYF

j_gene: TRBJ1-6
v_gene: TRBV6-6
abundance: once
CDR3aa: CASSSTSGTPLHF

j_gene: TRBJ2-7
v_gene: TRBV18
abundance: NA
CDR3aa: CASSPREGSYEQYF

j_gene: TRBJ1-4
v_gene: TRBV14
abundance: NA
CDR3aa: CASSHRDRGRANEKLFF

j_gene: TRBJ1-3
v_gene: TRBV9
abundance: few
CDR3aa: CASSVGPGDTIYF

j_gene: TRBJ2-1
v_gene: TRBV29-1
abundance: NA
CDR3aa: CSTVGGSSYNEQFF

j_gene: TRBJ2-3
v_gene: TRBV6-1
abundance: NA
CDR3aa: CASSVDRGRGTDTQYF

j_gene: TRBJ2-5
v_gene: TRBV19
abundance: NA
CDR3aa: CASSRGQETQYF

j_gene: TRBJ1-5
v_gene: TRBV7-8
abundance: NA
CDR3aa: CASSLMTDSNQPQHF

j_gene: TRBJ2-7
v_gene: TRBV7-2
abundance: NA
CDR3aa: CASSLEGRGRSYEQYF

j_gene: TRBJ2-5
v_gene: TRBV30
abundance: few
CDR3aa: CAWSVGGVETQYF

j_gene: TRBJ1-1
v_gene: TRBV6-5
abundance: NA
CDR3aa: CASRGTEAFF

j_gene: TRBJ2-4
v_gene: TRBV2
abundance: NA
CDR3aa: CASAGGGQNIQYF

j_gene: TRBJ1-1
v_gene: TRBV19
abundance: NA
CDR3aa: CASSGQGSTEAFF

j_gene: TRBJ1-5
v_gene: TRBV6-6
abundance: NA
CDR3aa: CASIWTGAPNQPQHF